These 22 T cell receptor beta chains were sequenced from one sample in a study of T cell repertoires in cytomegalovirus infection. TCRdb processed the reads anew with MiXCR; each CDR3 protein has one entry. The sample has about 7,600 distinct CDR3 sequences; 49% are singletons. Their specific antigens are unknown. Input material: PBMCs, sequenced either directly or after in vitro stimulation (not recorded which). These receptor sequences come from a human donor in good health (CMV status not recorded). Some clones in this sample may be carry-over from other donors' samples.

The CDR3 sequence is CASRGQLNQPQHF. The DNA of the CDR3 is TGTGCCAGCAGGGGACAGCTCAATCAGCCCCAGCATTTT. The chain employs TRBV27 and TRBJ1-5; TRBD1 matches at 7 bases. CDR3 length equals 13 residues. The germline gives CDR1 MNHEY, CDR2 SMNVEV (reference sequence). Trimming cost V 6 bases and J 3 bases; bases outside gene matches: 2.

This chain uses TRBV12-3 or TRBV12-4 with TRBJ1-5, with D possibly being TRBD1 (5 bases). This CDR3 spans 14 amino acids. The V end lost 7 bases, the J end lost 2 bases, and 12 bases lay between the germline ends. CDR3 in amino acids: CASTDDSGNQPQHF. The CDR3 DNA follows: TGTGCCAGCACCGACGACAGTGGCAATCAGCCCCAGCATTTT.

On this clonotype: Its ends do not fully match the called genes, so a read error is possible. The chain recombines TRBV19 with TRBJ1-5; 7 positions agree with TRBD1. This CDR3 has 19 residues. From germline, CDR1 is LNHDA and CDR2 SQIVND (reference sequence). The DNA of the CDR3 is TGTGCAAGTAGTTCAATATATACCGGGACAGTTGAAGACAATAAGCCCCAGCAATTT. Its translation: CASSSIYTGTVEDNKPQQF.

This clonotype was seen a few times. The V gene is TRBV5-1, the J gene TRBJ2-5, with TRBD2 matching over 14 bases. Germline CDR1 reads SGHRS; CDR2 reads YFSETQ. This CDR3 has 15 amino acids. Trimming at V came to 4 bases and at J to 3 bases, leaving 2 bases not matched to a gene. CDR3 sequence (DNA): TGCGCCAGCAGCGTGGGACTAGCGGGGGAAGAGACCCAGTACTTC. Residues: CASSVGLAGEETQYF.

The chain employs TRBV12-3 or TRBV12-4 and TRBJ1-1; 9 nucleotides align to TRBD1. V gave up 6 bases and J gave up 1 base; unmatched junction bases: 6. CDR3 length: 15 amino acids. CDR3 in amino acids: CASRTTGQGNTEAFF. The CDR3 DNA sequence: TGTGCCAGCAGGACGACGGGACAGGGGAACACTGAAGCTTTCTTT.

Comments on this clonotype: Since the CDR3 does not end with the conserved phenylalanine or tryptophan, this likely comes from a read error. The chain links TRBV27 to TRBJ2-3; D is uncertain. The CDR3 covers 13 residues. V was trimmed by 10 bases and J by 10 bases, leaving 21 bases between them. Germline V gene sequence: CDR1 MNHEY, CDR2 SMNVEV (reference sequence). CDR3 protein: CAIILVRSYPQYV. The CDR3 DNA reads as TGTGCCATCATTTTAGTACGTTCATATCCGCAGTATGTT.

The chain couples TRBV7-2 to TRBJ1-2, with 8 bases identical to TRBD1. Trimming at V came to 5 bases and at J to 9 bases, leaving 8 bases not matched to a gene. CDR1 and CDR2 (germline): SGHTA, FQGNSA. CDR3 length: 13 residues. In DNA, the CDR3 is TGTGCCAGCAGCACGGACAGGGTGAAGCGCTACACCTTC. Protein sequence: CASSTDRVKRYTF.

Concerning this clonotype: This CDR3 fails to terminate in the conserved phenylalanine or tryptophan, so it likely reflects a read error. The chain uses TRBV5-1 and TRBJ2-1, with D tentatively TRBD2 (6 bases). The CDR3 extends over 15 amino acids. In germline, CDR1 is SGHRS, CDR2 YFSETQ. For the CDR3, the DNA is TGCGCCAGCCGCTTGTTCTCGACAGCGGGCAAGGAGCAGTTCTGC. This sequence encodes CASRLFSTAGKEQFC.

This clonotype was observed a few times. The chain uses TRBV28 and TRBJ2-3; 11 bases fit TRBD2. Trimming cost V 6 bases and J 4 bases; bases outside gene matches: 3. The germline gives CDR1 MDHEN, CDR2 SYDVKM. This CDR3 contains 14 residues. CDR3 nucleotide sequence: TGTGCCAGCAGGGGGACTAGCGGTCCAGATACGCAGTATTTT. Residues: CASRGTSGPDTQYF.

V is TRBV15 and J is TRBJ2-4; D may be TRBD2 (5 bases). This CDR3 has 13 residues. Trimming stripped 9 bases from V and 1 base from J, with 10 bases between. The germline CDR1 and CDR2 sequences are LNHNV and YYDKDF (reference sequence). The CDR3 reads CATREAAKNIQYF. The DNA for the CDR3 is TGTGCCACGAGGGAAGCGGCCAAAAACATTCAGTACTTC.

On this clonotype itself: One end of the junction fails to match germline, which may point to a read error. The V gene is TRBV10-3, the J gene TRBJ1-5, with 7 bases that match TRBD1. The germline gives CDR1 ENHRY, CDR2 SYGVKD. CDR3 length equals 20 residues. CDR3 coding DNA: TGTGCCATCAGTGAGTCGGAACAGGGGATGGACGAGACTCGCAATCAGCCCCAGAATTTT. The encoded protein is CAISESEQGMDETRNQPQNF.

The count of this clonotype is one. The genes are TRBV7-8 and TRBJ1-1; D perhaps matches TRBD1 (5 bases). V lost 5 bases, J lost 0 bases, and 10 bases lay in between. Per the germline V gene, CDR1 is SGHVS and CDR2 is FQNEAQ. The CDR3 contains 14 residues. Here the CDR3 reads CASSRGVMNTEAFF. Here the CDR3 DNA reads TGTGCCAGCAGCAGAGGGGTCATGAACACTGAAGCTTTCTTT.

At least ten counts were recorded for this clonotype. The chain couples TRBV11-2 to TRBJ1-2; no reliable D call. Germline CDR1 is SGHAT and CDR2 is FQNNGV. The CDR3 runs 15 residues. The V gene lost 5 bases and the J gene lost 4 bases, with 17 bases spanning the gap. The CDR3 bases are TGTGCCAGCAGCCACCCCAGGATCTTTAGCTATGGCTACACCTTC. Protein product: CASSHPRIFSYGYTF.

The V and J genes are TRBV4-1 and TRBJ2-1, with D perhaps TRBD1 or TRBD2 (5 bases each). The CDR3 has 14 residues. CDR1 is MGHRA, CDR2 YSYEKL, per germline. With 2 bases removed from V and 3 bases from J, the gap between germline ends came to 8 bases. The CDR3 sequence is CASSQLGVYNEQFF. The CDR3 region has the DNA TGCGCCAGCAGCCAATTGGGGGTCTACAATGAGCAGTTCTTC.

This rearrangement joins TRBV19 to TRBJ2-1, with 8 bases matching TRBD1. V was clipped by 5 bases and J by 10 bases; unmatched bases: 4. Per germline, CDR1 LNHDA and CDR2 SQIVND (reference sequence). The CDR3 runs to 12 residues. The CDR3 DNA reads TGTGCCAGTAGTCAGGGGGCTATCGAGCAGTTCTTC. Its protein is CASSQGAIEQFF.

V is TRBV7-2 and J is TRBJ1-2; no clear D gene. The CDR3 runs to 13 residues. CDR1 is SGHTA, CDR2 FQGNSA, per germline. The V and J ends lost 5 bases and 1 base respectively, with 8 bases between them. The CDR3 is CASSKPFNYGYTF. The CDR3 region has the DNA TGTGCCAGCAGCAAGCCTTTTAACTATGGCTACACCTTC.

As to this clonotype: Relative to the germline gene, one junction end is altered; a read error may explain this. J is TRBJ2-3 and V is TRBV27; tentatively, D is TRBD1 or TRBD2 (5 bases each). The CDR3 contains 13 residues. Germline CDR1 is MNHEY and CDR2 is SMNVEV (reference sequence). CDR3: CSSSSGPGDTTYF. CDR3 nucleotides: TGTTCCAGCAGTTCGGGGCCCGGGGATACGACGTATTTT.

In regard to this clonotype: A read error may produce the germline difference seen at one junction end. The gene calls are TRBV19 and TRBJ2-3; D is possibly TRBD1 (5 bases). Germline loops: CDR1 LNHDA, CDR2 SQIVND (reference sequence). The CDR3 contains 16 residues. The CDR3 loop reads CASSIYRQYSTDTTYF. In nucleotides, the CDR3 is TGTGCAAGTAGTATTTATAGACAGTATAGCACAGATACGACGTATTTT. Full variable domain (missing parts from reference TRBV19 and TRBJ2-3): DGGITQSPKYLFRKEGQNVTLSCEQNLNHDAMYWYRQDPGQGLRLIYYSQIVNDFQKGDIAEGYSVSREKKESFPLTVTSAQKNPTAFYLCASSIYRQYSTDTTYFGPGTRLTVL.

This clonotype was counted a single time. This chain joins TRBV12-3 or TRBV12-4 and TRBJ2-1; tentative D call: TRBD2 (5 bases). V was clipped by 5 bases and J by 2 bases, with 13 bases between them. CDR3 size: 15 residues. The CDR3 reads CASSEGLEAYNEQFF. The DNA of the CDR3 is TGTGCCAGCAGTGAGGGTCTAGAGGCCTACAATGAGCAGTTCTTC.

V gene TRBV27 combines with J gene TRBJ1-6; 7 nucleotides agree with TRBD1. The CDR3 contains 14 residues. The ends lost 2 bases at V and 7 bases at J; junction bases unmatched: 2. Germline-derived CDR1 and CDR2 are MNHEY and SMNVEV (reference sequence). This chain's CDR3 is CASSLNRGNSPLHF. The CDR3 DNA follows: TGTGCCAGCAGTTTAAACAGGGGAAATTCACCCCTCCACTTT.

CDR3 DNA: TGTGCCAGCAGTCCCGACAGGGGCAACGAGCAGTACTTC. This encodes CASSPDRGNEQYF. The V and J genes are TRBV28 and TRBJ2-7, with 8 positions matching TRBD1. The CDR3 has 13 amino acids. The trim removed 5 bases at V and 5 bases at J, leaving 5 bases unmatched. The germline gives CDR1 MDHEN, CDR2 SYDVKM.

This chain connects TRBV6-4 to TRBJ2-3; 12 bases align to TRBD2. CDR3 length: 15 amino acids. V lost 6 bases, J lost 4 bases, and 5 bases stayed unmatched. CDR1 is MRHNA and CDR2 is SNTAGT in the germline V gene. The CDR3 here is CASSLTSGGSDTQYF. CDR3 DNA sequence: TGTGCCAGCAGCTTGACTAGCGGGGGATCAGATACGCAGTATTTT.